Listed below are T cell receptor beta chains from one sample, sequenced in a study of blood T cell repertoires in COVID-19. The method was immunoSEQ multiplex PCR; TCRdb's version includes in-frame clones alone and lacks a portion of them. The top ten hold around 1.5% of the sample, which has 410,000 or so clones, roughly 90% seen once. The sequenced sample consisted of peripheral blood. Source of these receptors: a woman in her forties with COVID-19, enrolled during active disease. CDR3s include the opening cysteine and the closing phenylalanine or tryptophan. D genes are given only for firm matches. Clone size, where shown, is once, few, many, or a class for clones that have expanded.

TRBV27	-	TRBJ1-6	-	TGTGCCAGCAGTTTTGAGTCGAGCTCCTATAATTCACCCCTCCACTTT	CASSFESSSYNSPLHF
TRBV6-5	-	TRBJ1-3	once	TGTGCCAGCTTGTCCCCGGGGAGAAACACCATATATTTT	CASLSPGRNTIYF
TRBV7-3	TRBD2	TRBJ2-1	-	TGTGCCAGCAGCCTTAACCGGGGGGAACAAGAGCAGTTCTTC	CASSLNRGEQEQFF
TRBV27	-	TRBJ1-2	-	TGTGCCAGCAGTTTATCGGTAGGGGCGGGCTACACCTTC	CASSLSVGAGYTF
TRBV9	TRBD2	TRBJ2-6	-	TGTGCCAGCAGCGTAGCTACGTCGACTAGCTCAACTGGGGCCAACGTCCTGACTTTC	CASSVATSTSSTGANVLTF
TRBV9	-	TRBJ1-5	-	TGTGCCAGCAGCGTAGACGGGAATCAGCCCCAGCATTTT	CASSVDGNQPQHF
TRBV6-4	-	TRBJ2-3	-	TGTGCCAGCAGCAAACGTAGCGGTAGCACAGATACGCAGTATTTT	CASSKRSGSTDTQYF
TRBV29-1	-	TRBJ2-2	-	TGCAGCGTCACCGGGTCCCTCAACACCGGGGAGCTGTTTTTT	CSVTGSLNTGELFF
TRBV11-2	TRBD1	TRBJ1-6	-	TGTGCCAGCAGCTCGGACAGGGCGAATTCACCCCTCCACTTT	CASSSDRANSPLHF
TRBV28	TRBD1	TRBJ1-2	-	TGTGCCAGCAGTTTAGACACAGGGGGCAATGGCTACACCTTC	CASSLDTGGNGYTF
TRBV18	TRBD1	TRBJ2-7	-	TGTGCCAGCTCACTAGGACAGGGTTCCTACGAGCAGTACTTC	CASSLGQGSYEQYF
TRBV18	-	TRBJ1-2	-	TGTGCCAGCTCATCGAGCGAGGATGGCTACACCTTC	CASSSSEDGYTF
TRBV7-9	TRBD2	TRBJ2-1	-	TGTGCCAGCAGCCTATCGGGACTAGCGGGAGTTCTATTCTTC	CASSLSGLAGVLFF
TRBV7-2	-	TRBJ1-1	few	TGTGCCAGCAGCTTAGTGCGCACTGAAGCTTTCTTT	CASSLVRTEAFF
TRBV6-6	-	TRBJ1-5	-	TGTGCCAGCAGATCCCGGGACAAACAGCCCCAGCATTTT	CASRSRDKQPQHF
TRBV6-4	TRBD2	TRBJ2-3	-	TGTGCCAGCACGAAAACTAGCGGGGGTACAGATACGCAGTATTTT	CASTKTSGGTDTQYF
TRBV6-5	-	TRBJ1-2	-	TGTGCCAGCAGTTTCGGTGGAGCTAACTATGGCTACACCTTC	CASSFGGANYGYTF
TRBV6-2/TRBV6-3	-	TRBJ1-2	-	TGTGCCAGCAGTTACCCCGAGGGCTACACCTTC	CASSYPEGYTF
TRBV6-5	TRBD1	TRBJ1-5	-	TGTGCCAGCAGTCGACAGGGCATACAGCCCCAGCATTTT	CASSRQGIQPQHF
TRBV5-6	TRBD1	TRBJ1-3	-	TGTGCCAGCAGCTTGGACAGGGGAAGCTCTGGAAACACCATATATTTT	CASSLDRGSSGNTIYF
TRBV19	-	TRBJ2-6	once	TGTGCCAGTAGTATAAATCTCTCTGGGGCCAACGTCCTGACTTTC	CASSINLSGANVLTF
TRBV9	TRBD1	TRBJ2-2	-	TGTGCCAGCACGAGAGTGACAGGGGCAAACACCGGGGAGCTGTTTTTT	CASTRVTGANTGELFF
TRBV6-4	TRBD1	TRBJ2-7	-	TGTGCCAGCAGTGTCGGGACAGGGTTATCCTACGAGCAGTACTTC	CASSVGTGLSYEQYF
TRBV5-1	TRBD1	TRBJ1-3	-	TGCGCCAGCAGCTTGACGTTACAGGGGGCTTTATCGGCTGGAAACACCATATATTTT	CASSLTLQGALSAGNTIYF
TRBV12-3/TRBV12-4	-	TRBJ2-2	-	TGTGCCAGCAGTTTCCGTAGAGCCGGGGAGCTGTTTTTT	CASSFRRAGELFF
TRBV28	TRBD1	TRBJ2-7	-	TGTGCCAGCAGTTTAGCGACAGGGGAGCAGTACTTC	CASSLATGEQYF
TRBV11-3	-	TRBJ1-1	-	TGTGCCAGCAGCCCTCGGGCGGGGGCTGAAGCTTTCTTT	CASSPRAGAEAFF
TRBV11-2	-	TRBJ1-2	-	TGTGCCAGCAGCTTAGGGGGCGGCTACACCTTC	CASSLGGGYTF
TRBV11-2	TRBD2	TRBJ2-3	-	TGTGCCAGCAGCTTACGCGGGGGGGACACAGATACGCAGTATTTT	CASSLRGGDTDTQYF
TRBV11-1	TRBD1	TRBJ2-1	-	TGTGCCAGCAGCTCGGGACAGTTACTCTACAATGAGCAGTTCTTC	CASSSGQLLYNEQFF
TRBV4-3	TRBD1	TRBJ2-3	-	TGCGCCAGCAGCCAAGATCTGGGGACAGGGGGCGCAGATACGCAGTATTTT	CASSQDLGTGGADTQYF
TRBV29-1	TRBD1	TRBJ1-1	-	TGCAGCGTTGAGGTACGGGACTTTCCCACAGGGGGAAACACTGAAGCTTTCTTT	CSVEVRDFPTGGNTEAFF
TRBV6-5	-	TRBJ1-1	-	TGTGCCAGCAGAAAGCAGGGTGGCACTGAAGCTTTCTTT	CASRKQGGTEAFF
TRBV6-5	-	TRBJ1-3	-	TGTGCCAGCAGAACAGGGAGCTCTGGAAACACCATATATTTT	CASRTGSSGNTIYF
TRBV5-5	TRBD1	TRBJ1-5	-	TGTGCCAGCAGCTCTCGGGACAGGAGGGATCAGCCCCAGCATTTT	CASSSRDRRDQPQHF